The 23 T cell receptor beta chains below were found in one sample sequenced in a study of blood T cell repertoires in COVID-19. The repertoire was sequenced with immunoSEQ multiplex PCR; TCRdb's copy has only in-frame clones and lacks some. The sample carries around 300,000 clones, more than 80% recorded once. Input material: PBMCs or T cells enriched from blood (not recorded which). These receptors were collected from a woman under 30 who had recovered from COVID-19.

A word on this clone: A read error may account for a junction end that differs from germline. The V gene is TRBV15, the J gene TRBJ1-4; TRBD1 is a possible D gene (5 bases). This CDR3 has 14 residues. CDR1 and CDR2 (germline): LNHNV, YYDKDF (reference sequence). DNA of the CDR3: TGTGCCACCAGTAGAGGGCAGGGTGGGGAAAAACTGTTTTTT. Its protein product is CATSRGQGGEKLFF.

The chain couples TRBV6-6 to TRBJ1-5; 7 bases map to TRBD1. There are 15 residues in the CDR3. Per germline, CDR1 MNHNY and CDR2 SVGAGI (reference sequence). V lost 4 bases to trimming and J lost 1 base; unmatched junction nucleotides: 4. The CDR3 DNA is TGTGCCAGCAGTTTGACAGGGAACAGCAATCAGCCCCAGCATTTT. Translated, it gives CASSLTGNSNQPQHF.

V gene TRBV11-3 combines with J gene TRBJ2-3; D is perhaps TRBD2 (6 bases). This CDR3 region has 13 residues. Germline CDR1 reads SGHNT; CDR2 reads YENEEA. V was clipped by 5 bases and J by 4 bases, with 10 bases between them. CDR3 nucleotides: TGTGCCAGCAGCCCGGGGACTTCAGATACGCAGTATTTT. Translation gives CASSPGTSDTQYF. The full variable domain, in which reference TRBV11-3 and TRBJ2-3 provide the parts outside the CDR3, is EAGVVQSPRYKIIEKKQPVAFWCNPISGHNTLYWYLQNLGQGPELLIRYENEEAVDDSQLPKDRFSAERLKGVDSTLKIQPAELGDSAVYLCASSPGTSDTQYFGPGTRLTVL.

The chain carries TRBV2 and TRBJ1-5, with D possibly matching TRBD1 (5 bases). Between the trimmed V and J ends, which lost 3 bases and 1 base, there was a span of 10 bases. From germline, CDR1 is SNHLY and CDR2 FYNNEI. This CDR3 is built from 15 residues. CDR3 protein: CASSEGLGSNQPQHF. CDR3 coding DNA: TGTGCCAGCAGTGAGGGGCTTGGGAGCAATCAGCCCCAGCATTTT. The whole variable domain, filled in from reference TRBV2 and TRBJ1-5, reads EPEVTQTPSHQVTQMGQEVILRCVPISNHLYFYWYRQILGQKVEFLVSFYNNEISEKSEIFDDQFSVERPDGSNFTLKIRSTKLEDSAMYFCASSEGLGSNQPQHFGDGTRLSIL.

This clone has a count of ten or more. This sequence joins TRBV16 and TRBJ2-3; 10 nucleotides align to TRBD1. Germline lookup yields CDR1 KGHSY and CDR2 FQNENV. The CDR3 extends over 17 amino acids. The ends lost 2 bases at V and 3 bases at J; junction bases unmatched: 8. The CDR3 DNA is TGTGCCAGCAGCCAAGGACCGGGACAGGGGAAAACAGATACGCAGTATTTT. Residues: CASSQGPGQGKTDTQYF.

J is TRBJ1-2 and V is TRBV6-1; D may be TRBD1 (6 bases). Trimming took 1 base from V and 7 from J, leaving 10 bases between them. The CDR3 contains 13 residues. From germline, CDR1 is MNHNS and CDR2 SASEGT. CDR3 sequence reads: CASSEGTAAGYTF. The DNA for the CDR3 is TGTGCCAGCAGTGAAGGGACAGCGGCTGGCTACACCTTC.

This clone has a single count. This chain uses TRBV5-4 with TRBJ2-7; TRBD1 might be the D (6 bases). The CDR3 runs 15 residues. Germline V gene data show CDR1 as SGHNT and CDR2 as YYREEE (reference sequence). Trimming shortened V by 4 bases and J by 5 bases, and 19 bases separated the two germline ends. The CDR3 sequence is CASSGTGTTGDEQYF. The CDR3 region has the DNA TGTGCCAGCAGCGGAACCGGGACAACTGGTGACGAGCAGTACTTC.

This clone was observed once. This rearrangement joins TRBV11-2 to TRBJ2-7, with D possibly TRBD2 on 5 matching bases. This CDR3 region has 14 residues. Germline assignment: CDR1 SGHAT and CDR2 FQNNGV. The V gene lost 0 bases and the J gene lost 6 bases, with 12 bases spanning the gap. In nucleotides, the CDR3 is TGTGCCAGCAGCTTAGATCGGCTGGCGGGCGAGCAGTACTTC. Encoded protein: CASSLDRLAGEQYF.

For the CDR3, the DNA is TGTGCCAGCAGCTCCTGGGAGGGCTTGACTGGAAACACCATATATTTT. Translated: CASSSWEGLTGNTIYF. J is TRBJ1-3 and V is TRBV7-9; D remains ambiguous. V gave up 4 bases and J gave up 2 bases, with 15 bases separating them. In germline, CDR1 is SEHNR, CDR2 FQNEAQ (reference sequence). The CDR3 runs to 16 residues. The complete variable domain, with remaining parts taken from reference TRBV7-9 and TRBJ1-3, reads DTGVSQNPRHKITKRGQNVTFRCDPISEHNRLYWYRQTLGQGPEFLTYFQNEAQLEKSRLLSDRFSAERPKGSFSTLEIQRTEQGDSAMYLCASSSWEGLTGNTIYFGEGSWLTVV.

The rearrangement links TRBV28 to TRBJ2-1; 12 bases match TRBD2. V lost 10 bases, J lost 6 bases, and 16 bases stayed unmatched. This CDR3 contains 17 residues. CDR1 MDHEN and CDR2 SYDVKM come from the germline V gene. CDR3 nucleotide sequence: TGTGCCATCGCCCGGGGGCTAGCGGGGGGGCTGGGCAATGAGCAGTTCTTC. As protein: CAIARGLAGGLGNEQFF.

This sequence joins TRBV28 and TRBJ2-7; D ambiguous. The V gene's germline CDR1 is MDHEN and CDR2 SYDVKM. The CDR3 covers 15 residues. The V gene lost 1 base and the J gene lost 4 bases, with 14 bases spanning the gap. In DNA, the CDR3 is TGTGCCAGCAGTTTATCTGGGCAACACCTATACGAGCAGTACTTC. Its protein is CASSLSGQHLYEQYF. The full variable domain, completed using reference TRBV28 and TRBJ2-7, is DVKVTQSSRYLVKRTGEKVFLECVQDMDHENMFWYRQDPGLGLRLIYFSYDVKMKEKGDIPEGYSVSREKKERFSLILESASTNQTSMYLCASSLSGQHLYEQYFGPGTRLTVT.

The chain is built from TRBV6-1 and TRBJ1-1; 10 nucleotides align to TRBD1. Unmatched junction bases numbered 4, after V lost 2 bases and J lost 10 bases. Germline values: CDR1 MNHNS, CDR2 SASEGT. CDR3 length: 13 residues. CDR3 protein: CASSETGQGLAFF. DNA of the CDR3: TGTGCCAGCAGTGAAACGGGACAGGGGCTAGCTTTCTTT.

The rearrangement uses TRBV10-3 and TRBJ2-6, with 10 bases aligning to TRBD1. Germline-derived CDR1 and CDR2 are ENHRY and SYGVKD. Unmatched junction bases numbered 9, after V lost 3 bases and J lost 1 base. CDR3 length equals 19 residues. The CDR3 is CAISDGGDRGPSGANVLTF. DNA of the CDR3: TGTGCCATCAGTGATGGAGGGGACAGGGGTCCTTCTGGGGCCAACGTCCTGACTTTC.

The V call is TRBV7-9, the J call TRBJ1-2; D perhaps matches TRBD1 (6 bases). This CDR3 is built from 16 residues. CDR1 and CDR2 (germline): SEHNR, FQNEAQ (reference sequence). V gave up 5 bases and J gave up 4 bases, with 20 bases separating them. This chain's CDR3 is CASSQLTGSFGYGYTF. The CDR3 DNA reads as TGTGCCAGCAGCCAGTTAACAGGGTCTTTCGGCTATGGCTACACCTTC. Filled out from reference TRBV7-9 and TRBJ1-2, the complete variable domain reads DTGVSQNPRHKITKRGQNVTFRCDPISEHNRLYWYRQTLGQGPEFLTYFQNEAQLEKSRLLSDRFSAERPKGSFSTLEIQRTEQGDSAMYLCASSQLTGSFGYGYTFGSGTRLTVV.

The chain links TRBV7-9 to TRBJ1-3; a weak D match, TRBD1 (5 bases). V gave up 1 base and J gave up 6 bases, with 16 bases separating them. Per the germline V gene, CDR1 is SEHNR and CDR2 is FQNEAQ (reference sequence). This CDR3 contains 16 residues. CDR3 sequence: CASSLVTRGKENTIYF. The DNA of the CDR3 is TGTGCCAGCAGCTTAGTAACTCGGGGGAAGGAAAACACCATATATTTT.

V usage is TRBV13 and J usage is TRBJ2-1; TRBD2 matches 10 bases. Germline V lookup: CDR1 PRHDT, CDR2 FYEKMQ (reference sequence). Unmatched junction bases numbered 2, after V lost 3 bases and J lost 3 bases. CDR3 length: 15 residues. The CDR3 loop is CASSFRTSGYNEQFF. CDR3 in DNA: TGTGCCAGCAGCTTTCGGACTAGCGGCTACAATGAGCAGTTCTTC.

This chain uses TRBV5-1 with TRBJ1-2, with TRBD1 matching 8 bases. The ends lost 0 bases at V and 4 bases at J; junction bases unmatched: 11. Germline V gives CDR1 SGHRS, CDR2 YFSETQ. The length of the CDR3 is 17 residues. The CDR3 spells CASSLAGGEERRYGYTF. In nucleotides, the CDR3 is TGCGCCAGCAGCTTGGCAGGGGGCGAGGAGCGGCGCTATGGCTACACCTTC.

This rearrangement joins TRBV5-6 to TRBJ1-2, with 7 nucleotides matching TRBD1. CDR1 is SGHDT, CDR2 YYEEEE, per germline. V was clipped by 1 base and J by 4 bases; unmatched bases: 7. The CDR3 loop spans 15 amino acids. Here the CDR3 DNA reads TGTGCCAGCAGCTTGCAGGGACAGATTCTCTATGGCTACACCTTC. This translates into CASSLQGQILYGYTF.

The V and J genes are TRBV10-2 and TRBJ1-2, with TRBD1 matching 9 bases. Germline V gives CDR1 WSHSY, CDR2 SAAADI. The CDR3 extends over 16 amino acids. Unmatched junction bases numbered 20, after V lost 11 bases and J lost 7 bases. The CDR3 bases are TGCGCCTGTCAATCCGGGACAGGGCTCAGCGTGGCTGGCTACACCTTC. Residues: CACQSGTGLSVAGYTF.

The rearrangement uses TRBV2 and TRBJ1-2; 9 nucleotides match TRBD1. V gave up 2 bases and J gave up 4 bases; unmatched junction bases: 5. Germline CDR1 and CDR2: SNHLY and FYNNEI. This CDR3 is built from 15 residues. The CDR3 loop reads CASSESRQGGYGYTF. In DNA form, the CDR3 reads TGTGCCAGCAGTGAATCAAGACAGGGGGGCTATGGCTACACCTTC.

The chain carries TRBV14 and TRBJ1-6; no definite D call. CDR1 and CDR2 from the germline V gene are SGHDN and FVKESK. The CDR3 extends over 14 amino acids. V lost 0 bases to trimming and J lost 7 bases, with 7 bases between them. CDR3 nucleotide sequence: TGTGCCAGCAGCCAAGAAACAGCCAATTCACCCCTCCACTTT. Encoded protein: CASSQETANSPLHF. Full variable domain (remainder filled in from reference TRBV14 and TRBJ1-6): EAGVTQFPSHSVIEKGQTVTLRCDPISGHDNLYWYRRVMGKEIKFLLHFVKESKQDESGMPNNRFLAERTGGTYSTLKVQPAELEDSGVYFCASSQETANSPLHFGNGTRLTVT.

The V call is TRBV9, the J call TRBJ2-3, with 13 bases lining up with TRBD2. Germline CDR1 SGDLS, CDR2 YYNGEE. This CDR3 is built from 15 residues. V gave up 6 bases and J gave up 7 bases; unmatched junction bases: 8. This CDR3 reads CASNSGLAGRYTQYF. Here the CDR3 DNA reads TGTGCCAGCAACTCGGGACTAGCGGGGCGCTATACGCAGTATTTT.

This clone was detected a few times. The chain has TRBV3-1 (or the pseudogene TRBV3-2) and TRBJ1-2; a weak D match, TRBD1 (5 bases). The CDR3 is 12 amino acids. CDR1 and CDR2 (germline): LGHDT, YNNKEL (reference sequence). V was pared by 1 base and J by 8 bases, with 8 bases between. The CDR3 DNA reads TGTGCCAGCAGCCAAGTCGACAGAGGCTACACCTTC. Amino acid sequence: CASSQVDRGYTF.